This TCR beta chain was sequenced during a study of shared clonotypes between healthy human individuals. On the study more broadly: CD4 naive and memory got three plates each, CD8 naive two, CD8 memory one. Points from the study as a whole: Sorted-subset samples were not fully sequenced, rarefaction indicated. Naive subsets, compared against memory subsets, generally had larger estimated richness values.

Method: immunoSEQ multiplex PCR; TCRdb's copy keeps in-frame clones and lacks some. The sample records over a million clones, around 76% being singletons. Deletions cut 3 bases from V and 2 bases from J, with 17 bases between. Germline V gene lookup returns CDR1 ENHRY and CDR2 SYGVKD. The CDR3 covers 16 residues. The study enrolled healthy HIV-negative adults without recent acute infections or vaccinations as donors. Points on this clone: Its antigen is not known.

Sequencing was carried out using memory CD4+ T cells sorted from blood. The subset: CD45RA-negative fraction. J is TRBJ2-7 and V is TRBV10-3; D ambiguous. The clonotype originates from a man younger than 30 in good health. The CDR3: CAISEARSGPTYEQYF. CDR3 DNA sequence: TGTGCCATCAGTGAAGCGAGGTCAGGTCCGACCTACGAGCAGTACTTC.